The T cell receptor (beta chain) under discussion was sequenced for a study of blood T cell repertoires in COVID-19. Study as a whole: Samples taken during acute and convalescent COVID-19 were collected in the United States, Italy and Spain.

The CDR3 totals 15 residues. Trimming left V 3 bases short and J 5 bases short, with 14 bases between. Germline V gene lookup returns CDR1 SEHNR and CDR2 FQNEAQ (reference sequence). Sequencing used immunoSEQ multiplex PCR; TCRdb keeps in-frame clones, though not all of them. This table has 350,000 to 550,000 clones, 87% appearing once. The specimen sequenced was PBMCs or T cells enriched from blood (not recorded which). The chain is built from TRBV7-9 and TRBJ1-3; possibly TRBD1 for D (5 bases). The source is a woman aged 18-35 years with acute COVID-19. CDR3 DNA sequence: TGTGCCAGCAGCTTCGGCAGGGAGGTCCGAAACACCATATATTTT. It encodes CASSFGREVRNTIYF. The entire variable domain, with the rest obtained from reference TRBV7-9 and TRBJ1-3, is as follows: DTGVSQNPRHKITKRGQNVTFRCDPISEHNRLYWYRQTLGQGPEFLTYFQNEAQLEKSRLLSDRFSAERPKGSFSTLEIQRTEQGDSAMYLCASSFGREVRNTIYFGEGSWLTVV.